A selection of T cell receptor beta chains follows, all from one sample in a study of blood T cells in healthy people across ages. TCRdb passed the 5' RACE reads through MiXCR, listing each CDR3 protein once. This sample carries fewer than 2,000,000 distinct CDR3 sequences, about 39% of them seen once, and the ten largest clones take about 21%. The sample comprised blood. Receptors originate from a human donor in good health. Each CDR3 is given with its conserved first and last residue. The D gene is left open where the match is weak. Part of the rows lack a size; the others show once, few, many or a class for expanded clones.

v_gene	d_gene	abundance	j_gene	CDR3aa	CDR3nt
TRBV4-1	NA	NA	TRBJ2-7	CASSQDWESYEQYF	TGCGCCAGCAGCCAAGATTGGGAAAGCTACGAGCAGTACTTC
TRBV15	NA	NA	TRBJ1-6	CATRGQSSYNSPLHF	TGTGCCACCAGAGGACAGAGCTCCTATAATTCACCCCTCCACTTT
TRBV27	TRBD1	few	TRBJ2-7	CASSLDGQGALSYEQYF	TGTGCCAGCAGTTTAGACGGACAGGGGGCCCTCTCCTACGAGCAGTACTTC
TRBV4-3	NA	few	TRBJ2-1	CASSQRFYNEQFF	TGCGCCAGCAGCCAAAGGTTCTACAATGAGCAGTTCTTC
TRBV12-3/TRBV12-4	NA	NA	TRBJ2-1	CASTLGNSYNEQFF	TGTGCCAGCACCCTGGGGAACTCCTACAATGAGCAGTTCTTC
TRBV7-2	TRBD1	NA	TRBJ1-3	CASSLWQGDSGNTIYF	TGTGCCAGCAGCTTGTGGCAGGGGGACTCTGGAAACACCATATATTTT
TRBV12-3/TRBV12-4	NA	NA	TRBJ2-1	CASRSFGRGAEFF	NA
TRBV10-3	NA	NA	TRBJ2-5	CAISGQGKETQYF	TGTGCCATCAGTGGGCAGGGAAAAGAGACCCAGTACTTC
TRBV20-1	NA	NA	TRBJ2-1	CSARPRSEWKETQFF	TGCAGTGCTAGACCCAGGAGCGAATGGAAAGAGACCCAGTTCTTC
TRBV7-2	TRBD2	few	TRBJ2-1	CASSLSGGGSEFF	TGTGCCAGCAGCTTAAGCGGGGGGGGATCTGAGTTCTTC
TRBV28	TRBD2	NA	TRBJ2-1	CASSLGILAGGRNYNEQFF	TGTGCCAGCAGTTTGGGGATTCTAGCGGGGGGTCGGAACTACAATGAGCAGTTCTTC
TRBV13	NA	NA	TRBJ2-7	CASSPRTEGPAYEQYF	TGTGCCAGCAGCCCTCGCACCGAGGGCCCAGCCTACGAGCAGTACTTC
TRBV29-1	NA	NA	TRBJ2-3	CSVARTGATDTQYF	TGCAGCGTTGCTCGAACAGGAGCCACAGATACGCAGTATTTT
TRBV12-3/TRBV12-4	TRBD1	few	TRBJ1-2	CASSSGGALGYTF	TGTGCCAGCAGTTCAGGGGGCGCGTTAGGCTACACCTTC
TRBV6-5	NA	NA	TRBJ2-3	CASSLGDISTDTQYF	TGTGCCAGCAGTTTGGGGGACATTAGCACAGATACGCAGTATTTT
TRBV20-1	TRBD2	NA	TRBJ2-3	CSARGLGLASDTQYF	TGCAGTGCTAGAGGATTGGGACTAGCCTCAGATACGCAGTATTTT
TRBV15	NA	medium-sized	TRBJ2-7	CATSRDRAGSYEQYF	TGTGCCACCAGCAGAGATAGGGCAGGCTCCTACGAGCAGTACTTC
TRBV15	NA	few	TRBJ2-3	CATSRDQRNTLFFGDTQYF	NA
TRBV7-2	NA	NA	TRBJ2-5	CASSLMGRETQYF	TGTGCCAGCAGCTTAATGGGGCGGGAGACCCAGTACTTC
TRBV2	NA	once	TRBJ2-1	CASSDLVDEQFF	TGTGCCAGCAGTGATTTGGTGGATGAGCAGTTCTTC
TRBV7-9	NA	once	TRBJ1-2	CASSASGIVYSYTF	TGTGCCAGCAGCGCCTCGGGGATAGTCTATAGCTACACCTTC
TRBV9	TRBD1	few	TRBJ1-6	CASSVSPGTGDSPLHF	TGTGCCAGCAGCGTCTCACCCGGGACAGGGGATTCACCCCTCCACTTT
TRBV6-2/TRBV6-3	NA	few	TRBJ2-6	CASANREKVFSGANVLTF	TGTGCCAGCGCGAACAGAGAAAAAGTTTTCTCTGGGGCCAACGTCCTGACTTTC
TRBV4-1	NA	NA	TRBJ2-3	CASSHRQGLVQYF	TGCGCCAGCAGCCATCGCCAGGGTCTTGTGCAGTATTTT
TRBV7-9	NA	few	TRBJ2-1	CASSPPLRLGNEQFF	TGTGCCAGCAGCCCCCCCCTGCGGCTGGGAAATGAGCAGTTCTTC
TRBV7-3	NA	few	TRBJ2-1	CASSSQGGFKFF	TGTGCCAGCAGCTCTCAAGGGGGTTTCAAGTTCTTC
TRBV2	NA	NA	TRBJ2-4	CASISLAKNIQYF	TGTGCCAGCATCAGTTTAGCCAAAAACATTCAGTACTTC
TRBV6-5	NA	NA	TRBJ1-2	CASSYFQETYGYTF	TGTGCCAGCAGTTACTTCCAGGAAACCTATGGCTACACCTTC
TRBV5-1	NA	few	TRBJ1-2	CASSLFSDDYTF	TGCGCCAGCAGCTTGTTCTCCGATGACTACACCTTC
TRBV6-6	NA	NA	TRBJ1-5	CASSPYAGSSNQPQHF	TGTGCCAGCAGTCCCTATGCGGGGTCGAGCAATCAGCCCCAGCATTTT
TRBV14	NA	NA	TRBJ2-3	CASSSGRGMQYF	TGTGCCAGCAGTTCCGGTCGGGGTATGCAGTATTTT
TRBV6-2/TRBV6-3	NA	few	TRBJ2-1	CASSPILDNGEQFF	TGTGCCAGCAGTCCGATACTAGATAATGGTGAGCAGTTCTTC
TRBV7-9	TRBD1	NA	TRBJ2-7	CASSRDTGQPYEQYF	TGTGCCAGCAGCAGAGACACGGGACAGCCCTACGAGCAGTACTTC
TRBV29-1	NA	few	TRBJ1-1	CSVDWSYNTEAFF	TGCAGCGTTGATTGGAGTTACAACACTGAAGCTTTCTTT